This TCR beta chain was sequenced for a study of regulatory T cells in long-lasting Graves disease. Investigators prepared the TCR beta libraries by applying iRepertoire HTBI primers and Arm-PCR of CDR3 regions. TCRdb recomputed calls from the multiplex PCR reads with MiXCR, one row per CDR3 protein. In the table there are 500,000 or so distinct CDR3 sequences, about 14% of which are singletons. This clonotype was picked up many times. Time point described: newly diagnosed GD, antithyroid drugs for less than 3 months. Extracted PBMC RNA gave rise to the TCR library. With 7 bases clipped from V and 6 bases from J, the junction kept 12 bases outside the gene matches. The CDR3 runs 16 residues. The V gene's germline CDR1 is SGHAT and CDR2 FQNNGV. This same sample was also part of a study on T cells in Graves' hyperthyroidism and ophthalmopathy.

The chain joins TRBV11-2 to TRBJ2-1, with 10 nucleotides matching TRBD2. Sequenced material: peripheral blood mononuclear cells (PBMCs), taken at new diagnosis, from a patient treated with antithyroid drugs. The source of this sequence is a woman aged 45 to 65 with Graves disease. DNA of the CDR3: TGTGCCAGCACCAGTGGGGGGCTAGCGGGAGCCAATGAGCAGTTCTTC. Residues: CASTSGGLAGANEQFF.